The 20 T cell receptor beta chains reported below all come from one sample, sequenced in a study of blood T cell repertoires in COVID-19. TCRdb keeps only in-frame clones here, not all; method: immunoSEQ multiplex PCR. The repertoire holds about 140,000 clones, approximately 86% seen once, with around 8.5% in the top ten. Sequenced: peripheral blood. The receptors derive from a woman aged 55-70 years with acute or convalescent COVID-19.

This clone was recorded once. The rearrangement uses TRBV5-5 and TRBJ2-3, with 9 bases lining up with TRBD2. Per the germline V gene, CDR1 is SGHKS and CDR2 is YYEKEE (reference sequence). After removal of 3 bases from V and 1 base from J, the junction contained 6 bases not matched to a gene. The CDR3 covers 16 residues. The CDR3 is CASSSLAGVGTDTQYF. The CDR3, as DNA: TGTGCCAGCAGCTCCTTAGCGGGGGTGGGCACAGATACGCAGTATTTT.

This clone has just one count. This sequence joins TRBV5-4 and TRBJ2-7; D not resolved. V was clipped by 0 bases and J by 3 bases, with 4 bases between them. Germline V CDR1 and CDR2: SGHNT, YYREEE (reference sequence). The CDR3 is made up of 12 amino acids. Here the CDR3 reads CASSLDHYEQYF. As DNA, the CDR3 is TGTGCCAGCAGCTTGGATCACTACGAGCAGTACTTC.

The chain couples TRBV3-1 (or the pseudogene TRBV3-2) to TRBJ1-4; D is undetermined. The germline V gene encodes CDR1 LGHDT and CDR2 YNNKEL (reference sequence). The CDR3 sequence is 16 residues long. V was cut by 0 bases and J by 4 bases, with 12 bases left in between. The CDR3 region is CASSQDLTSYNEKLFF. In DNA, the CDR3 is TGTGCCAGCAGCCAAGATTTAACCAGTTATAATGAAAAACTGTTTTTT.

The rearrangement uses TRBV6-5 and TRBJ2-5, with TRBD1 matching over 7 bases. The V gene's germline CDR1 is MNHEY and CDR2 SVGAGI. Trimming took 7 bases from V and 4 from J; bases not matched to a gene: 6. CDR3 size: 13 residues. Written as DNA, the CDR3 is TGTGCCAGCACCACCTCAGGGGGAGAGACCCAGTACTTC. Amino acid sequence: CASTTSGGETQYF.

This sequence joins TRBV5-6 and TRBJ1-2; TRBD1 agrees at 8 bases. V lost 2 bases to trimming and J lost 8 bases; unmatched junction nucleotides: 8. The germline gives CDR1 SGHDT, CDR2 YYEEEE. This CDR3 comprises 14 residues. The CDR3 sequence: CASSFPGTGDGYTF. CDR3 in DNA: TGTGCCAGCAGCTTTCCCGGGACAGGTGACGGCTACACCTTC.

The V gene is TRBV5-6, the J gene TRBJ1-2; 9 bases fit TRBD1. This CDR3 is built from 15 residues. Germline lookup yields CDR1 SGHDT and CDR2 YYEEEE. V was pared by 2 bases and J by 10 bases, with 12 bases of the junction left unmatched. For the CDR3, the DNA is TGTGCCAGCAGCTTTCGGGACAGGGTAAACCGGTACTACACCTTC. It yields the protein CASSFRDRVNRYYTF.

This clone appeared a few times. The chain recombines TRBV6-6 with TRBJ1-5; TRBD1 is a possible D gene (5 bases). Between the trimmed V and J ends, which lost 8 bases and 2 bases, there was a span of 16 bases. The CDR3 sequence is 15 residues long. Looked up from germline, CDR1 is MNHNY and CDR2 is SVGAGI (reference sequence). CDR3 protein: CASLDWQGGNQPQHF. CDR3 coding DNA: TGTGCCAGCCTTGATTGGCAGGGTGGCAATCAGCCCCAGCATTTT.

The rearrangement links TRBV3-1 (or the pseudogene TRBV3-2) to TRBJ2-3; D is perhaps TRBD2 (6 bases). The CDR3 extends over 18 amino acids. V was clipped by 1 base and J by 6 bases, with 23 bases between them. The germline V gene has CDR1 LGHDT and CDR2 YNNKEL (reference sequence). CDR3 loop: CASSQGSYRDFGADTQYF. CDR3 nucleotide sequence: TGTGCCAGCAGCCAAGGTAGCTACCGGGACTTCGGAGCGGATACGCAGTATTTT.

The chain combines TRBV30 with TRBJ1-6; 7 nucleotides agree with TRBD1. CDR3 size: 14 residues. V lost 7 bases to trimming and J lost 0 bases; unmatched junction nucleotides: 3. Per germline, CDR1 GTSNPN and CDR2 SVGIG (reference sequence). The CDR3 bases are TGTGCCTACAGGGGTGGCTCCTATAATTCACCCCTCCACTTT. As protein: CAYRGGSYNSPLHF.

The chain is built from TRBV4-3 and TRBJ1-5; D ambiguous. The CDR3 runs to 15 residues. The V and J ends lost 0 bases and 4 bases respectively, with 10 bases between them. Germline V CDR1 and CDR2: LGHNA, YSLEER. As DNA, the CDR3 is TGCGCCAGCAGCCAAGATAGCGGGGTGAATCAGCCCCAGCATTTT. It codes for CASSQDSGVNQPQHF.

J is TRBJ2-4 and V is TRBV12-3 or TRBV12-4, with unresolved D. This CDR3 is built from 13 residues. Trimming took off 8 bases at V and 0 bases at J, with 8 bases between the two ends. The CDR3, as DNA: TGTGCCAGCGGTCCCGGAGCCAAAAACATTCAGTACTTC. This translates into CASGPGAKNIQYF.

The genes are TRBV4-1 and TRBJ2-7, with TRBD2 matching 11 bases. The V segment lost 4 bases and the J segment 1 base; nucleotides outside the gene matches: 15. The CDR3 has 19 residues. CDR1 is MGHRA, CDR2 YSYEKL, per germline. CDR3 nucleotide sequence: TGCGCCAGCAGCCCCGCCGGGGCTAGCGGGGGGACTCAATCCTACGAGCAGTACTTC. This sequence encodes CASSPAGASGGTQSYEQYF.

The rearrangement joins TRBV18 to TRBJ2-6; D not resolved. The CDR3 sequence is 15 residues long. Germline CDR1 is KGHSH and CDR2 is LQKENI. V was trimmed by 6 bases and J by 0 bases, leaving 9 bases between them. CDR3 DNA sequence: TGTGCCAGCTCCGAAGACAACTCTGGGGCCAACGTCCTGACTTTC. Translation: CASSEDNSGANVLTF.

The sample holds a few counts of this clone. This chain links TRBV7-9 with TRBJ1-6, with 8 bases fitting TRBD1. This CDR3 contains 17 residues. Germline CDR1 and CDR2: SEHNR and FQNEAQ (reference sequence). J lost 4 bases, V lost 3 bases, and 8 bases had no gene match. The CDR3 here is CASSFDRGSGYNSPLHF. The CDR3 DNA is TGTGCCAGCAGCTTCGACAGGGGCTCGGGATATAATTCACCCCTCCACTTT.

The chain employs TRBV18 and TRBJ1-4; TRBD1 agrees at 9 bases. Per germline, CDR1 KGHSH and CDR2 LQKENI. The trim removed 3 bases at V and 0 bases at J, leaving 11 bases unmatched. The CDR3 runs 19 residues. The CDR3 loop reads CASSPLGQGGVATNEKLFF. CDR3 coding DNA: TGTGCCAGCTCACCTCTGGGACAGGGAGGTGTTGCAACTAATGAAAAACTGTTTTTT.

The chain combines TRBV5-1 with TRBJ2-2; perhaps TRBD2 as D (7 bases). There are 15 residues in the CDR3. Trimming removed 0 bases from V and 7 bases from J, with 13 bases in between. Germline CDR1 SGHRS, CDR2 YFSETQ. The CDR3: CASSLAKGEGGELFF. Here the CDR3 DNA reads TGCGCCAGCAGCTTGGCCAAGGGGGAGGGCGGGGAGCTGTTTTTT.

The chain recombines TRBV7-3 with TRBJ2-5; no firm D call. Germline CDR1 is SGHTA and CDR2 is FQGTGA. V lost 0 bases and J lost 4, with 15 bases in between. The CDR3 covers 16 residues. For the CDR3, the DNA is TGTGCCAGCAGCTTAACGGCATCCCTTAGAGGAGAGACCCAGTACTTC. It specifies CASSLTASLRGETQYF.

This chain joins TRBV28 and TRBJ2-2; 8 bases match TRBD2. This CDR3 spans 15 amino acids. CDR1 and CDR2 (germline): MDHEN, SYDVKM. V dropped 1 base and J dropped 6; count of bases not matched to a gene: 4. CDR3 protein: CASSLSGTRPGELFF. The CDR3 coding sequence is TGTGCCAGCAGTTTATCAGGGACTAGACCCGGGGAGCTGTTTTTT. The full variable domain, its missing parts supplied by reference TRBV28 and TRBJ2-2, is DVKVTQSSRYLVKRTGEKVFLECVQDMDHENMFWYRQDPGLGLRLIYFSYDVKMKEKGDIPEGYSVSREKKERFSLILESASTNQTSMYLCASSLSGTRPGELFFGEGSRLTVL.

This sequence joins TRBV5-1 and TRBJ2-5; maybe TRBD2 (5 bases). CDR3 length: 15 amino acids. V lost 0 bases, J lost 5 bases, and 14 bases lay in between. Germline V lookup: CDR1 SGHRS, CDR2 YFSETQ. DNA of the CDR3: TGCGCCAGCAGCTTGGCCGGTGGACGAGGGGAGACCCAGTACTTC. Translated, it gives CASSLAGGRGETQYF.

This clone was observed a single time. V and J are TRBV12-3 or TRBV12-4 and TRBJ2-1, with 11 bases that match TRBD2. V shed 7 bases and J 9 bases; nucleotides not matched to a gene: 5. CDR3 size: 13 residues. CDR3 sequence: CASIPGLAAEQFF. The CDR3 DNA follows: TGTGCCAGCATCCCGGGACTAGCGGCTGAGCAGTTCTTC.